The 21 T cell receptor beta chains below were found in one sample sequenced in a study of T cell responses to AZD1222 COVID-19 vaccine. Sequencing used immunoSEQ multiplex PCR; TCRdb keeps in-frame clones, though not all of them. This sample has approximately 140,000 clones, with 82% found just once. The input for sequencing was peripheral blood, taken on day 0 of MenACWY control vaccination. These receptors all stem from an adult in good health.

The CDR3 DNA reads as TGTGCCAGCAGCCAAGTGGCGCAGGGGAATGGCTACACCTTC. As protein: CASSQVAQGNGYTF. The chain uses TRBV4-2 and TRBJ1-2; weak D call: TRBD1 (6 bases). The CDR3 contains 14 residues. Trimming left V 1 base short and J 6 bases short, with 12 bases between. The germline CDR1 and CDR2 sequences are LGHNA and YNFKEQ.

This chain uses TRBV10-2 with TRBJ1-3; D remains ambiguous. CDR3 length equals 12 residues. Germline V gene data show CDR1 as WSHSY and CDR2 as SAAADI. V lost 7 bases, J lost 3 bases, and 7 bases lay in between. For the CDR3, the DNA is TGCGCCAGCAAGCCTGGTGGAAACACCATATATTTT. Protein: CASKPGGNTIYF.

This clone was seen just once. The gene calls are TRBV3-1 (or the pseudogene TRBV3-2) and TRBJ2-3; possible D gene TRBD1, 6 bases. Germline CDR1 reads LGHDT; CDR2 reads YNNKEL (reference sequence). CDR3 length equals 15 residues. The germline V and J ends were trimmed by 2 bases and 4 bases, with 13 bases remaining between them. DNA of the CDR3: TGTGCCAGCAGCCAACGAGGGGGTTCGGCAGATACGCAGTATTTT. This encodes CASSQRGGSADTQYF.

The chain is built from TRBV18 and TRBJ2-7; the D call may be TRBD1 or TRBD2 (7 bases each). The CDR3 spans 15 residues. CDR1 and CDR2 (germline): KGHSH, LQKENI. Trimming took off 3 bases at V and 7 bases at J, with 19 bases between the two ends. CDR3 sequence (DNA): TGTGCCAGCTCACCTCAGGGGGGGCTTTCGGGTGAGCAGTACGTC. Its protein product is CASSPQGGLSGEQYV.

The V and J genes are TRBV11-3 and TRBJ1-1, with D possibly matching TRBD1 (5 bases). CDR1 SGHNT and CDR2 YENEEA come from the germline V gene. The CDR3 spans 13 residues. Trimming removed 5 bases at V and 3 bases at J, with 10 bases between. The CDR3 nucleotides read TGTGCCAGCAGCCCGGGACGGTACACTGAAGCTTTCTTT. Translated, it gives CASSPGRYTEAFF.

In regard to this clone: The same CDR3 arises from other DNA sequences in this sample as well. The rearrangement uses TRBV2 and TRBJ2-1, with D perhaps matching TRBD2 (6 bases). CDR1 SNHLY and CDR2 FYNNEI come from the germline V gene. Trimming cost V 3 bases and J 4 bases, with 13 bases left between them. The CDR3 loop spans 15 amino acids. In DNA form, the CDR3 reads TGTGCCAGCAGTGATGACGGGACTGGATACAATGAGCAGTTCTTC. Translated: CASSDDGTGYNEQFF.

The chain joins TRBV21-1 to TRBJ1-5; the table's D gene call, TRBD1, was not cross checked with the DNA. TRBV21-1 is classified as a pseudogene. The CDR3 is 16 residues long. The CDR3 region is CASSIRDRGHHQPQHF. The CDR3 region has the DNA TGTGCCAGCAGCATTAGGGACAGGGGGCACCATCAGCCCCAGCATTTT.

The chain combines TRBV19 with TRBJ2-2; perhaps TRBD1 as D (6 bases). Germline V lookup: CDR1 LNHDA, CDR2 SQIVND (reference sequence). The germline V and J ends were trimmed by 5 bases and 0 bases, with 7 bases remaining between them. The CDR3 loop spans 14 amino acids. The CDR3 loop reads CASSQGTNTGELFF. CDR3 in DNA: TGTGCCAGTAGTCAGGGGACGAACACCGGGGAGCTGTTTTTT.

The J gene is TRBJ2-1, the V gene TRBV9; tentatively, D is TRBD2 (7 bases). Germline-derived CDR1 and CDR2 are SGDLS and YYNGEE. V was clipped by 0 bases and J by 8 bases, with 9 bases between them. CDR3 length: 13 residues. The CDR3 protein is CASSVVGGHEQFF. The CDR3 nucleotides read TGTGCCAGCAGCGTAGTCGGGGGGCATGAGCAGTTCTTC.

V and J are TRBV2 and TRBJ1-2; perhaps TRBD1 as D (6 bases). The CDR3 sequence is 16 residues long. Looked up from germline, CDR1 is SNHLY and CDR2 is FYNNEI. V shed 6 bases and J shed 1 base, with 18 bases lying between them. CDR3 amino acids: CASSGLGATINYGYTF. Here the CDR3 DNA reads TGTGCCAGCAGCGGCCTGGGGGCGACTATTAACTATGGCTACACCTTC. Full variable domain (missing parts from reference TRBV2 and TRBJ1-2): EPEVTQTPSHQVTQMGQEVILRCVPISNHLYFYWYRQILGQKVEFLVSFYNNEISEKSEIFDDQFSVERPDGSNFTLKIRSTKLEDSAMYFCASSGLGATINYGYTFGSGTRLTVV.

Here the CDR3 DNA reads TGTGCCAGTAAAGTCGGCGCCGGGCATCAGCCCCAGCATTTT. The encoded protein is CASKVGAGHQPQHF. The chain employs TRBV19 and TRBJ1-5; D uncertain. CDR1 is LNHDA, CDR2 SQIVND, per germline (reference sequence). Trimming left V 7 bases short and J 5 bases short, with 15 bases between. The CDR3 is 14 residues long. Full variable domain (remainder filled in from reference TRBV19 and TRBJ1-5): DGGITQSPKYLFRKEGQNVTLSCEQNLNHDAMYWYRQDPGQGLRLIYYSQIVNDFQKGDIAEGYSVSREKKESFPLTVTSAQKNPTAFYLCASKVGAGHQPQHFGDGTRLSIL.

The chain combines TRBV9 with TRBJ1-1; TRBD1 is a possible D gene (5 bases). CDR1 is SGDLS, CDR2 YYNGEE, per germline. The V gene lost 0 bases and the J gene lost 1 base, with 7 bases spanning the gap. CDR3 length: 14 residues. CDR3 bases: TGTGCCAGCAGCGTAGAGGGGTCGAACACTGAAGCTTTCTTT. This codes for CASSVEGSNTEAFF.

The V gene is TRBV11-2, the J gene TRBJ2-1, with 11 positions matching TRBD2. Looked up from germline, CDR1 is SGHAT and CDR2 is FQNNGV. Trimming took 0 bases from V and 12 from J; bases not matched to a gene: 10. This CDR3 is built from 16 residues. The CDR3 sequence: CASSLELAGDATGQFF. DNA for the CDR3: TGTGCCAGCAGCTTAGAACTAGCGGGGGACGCCACGGGGCAGTTCTTC.

The rearrangement links TRBV9 to TRBJ1-1, with 7 positions matching TRBD1. J gave up 5 bases and V 0 bases, and 1 base lay outside the gene matches. The CDR3 extends over 13 amino acids. Germline values: CDR1 SGDLS, CDR2 YYNGEE. The CDR3 sequence: CASSVGTGTEAFF. The DNA for the CDR3 is TGTGCCAGCAGCGTAGGGACAGGTACTGAAGCTTTCTTT.

This clone was counted once. CDR3 region: CASGTGTVGSPLHF. As DNA, the CDR3 is TGTGCCAGCGGTACCGGGACAGTGGGGTCACCCCTCCACTTT. The V gene is TRBV2, the J gene TRBJ1-6, with TRBD1 identical over 7 bases. From germline, CDR1 is SNHLY and CDR2 FYNNEI. The CDR3 runs to 14 residues. Trimming cost V 8 bases and J 10 bases; bases outside gene matches: 11.

This clone was seen only a few times. V and J are TRBV7-9 and TRBJ1-5; D not certain. CDR1 is SEHNR and CDR2 is FQNEAQ in the germline V gene (reference sequence). The CDR3 totals 15 residues. Trimming took off 5 bases at V and 0 bases at J, with 11 bases between the two ends. CDR3 DNA sequence: TGTGCCAGCAGCCCGCTTTCCTATAGCAATCAGCCCCAGCATTTT. As protein: CASSPLSYSNQPQHF.

The V and J genes are TRBV6-1 and TRBJ1-1, with TRBD1 matching over 7 bases. This CDR3 has 15 residues. V dropped 1 base and J dropped 4; count of bases not matched to a gene: 6. Germline CDR1 and CDR2: MNHNS and SASEGT. CDR3 sequence (DNA): TGTGCCAGCAGTGAAGAAGGGGGCCCGGGCACTGAAGCTTTCTTT. Translation: CASSEEGGPGTEAFF.

V usage is TRBV5-5 and J usage is TRBJ1-2; D is undetermined. There are 13 residues in the CDR3. Germline loops: CDR1 SGHKS, CDR2 YYEKEE (reference sequence). The V gene lost 7 bases and the J gene lost 3 bases, with 13 bases spanning the gap. The CDR3 DNA sequence: TGTGCCAGCGCCGTTTCCATACACTATGGCTACACCTTC. Its translation: CASAVSIHYGYTF.

This clone was detected only a few times. This chain links TRBV19 with TRBJ2-5, with TRBD2 matching 8 bases. CDR3 length equals 17 residues. From germline, CDR1 is LNHDA and CDR2 SQIVND (reference sequence). Unmatched junction bases numbered 11, after V lost 1 base and J lost 4 bases. The CDR3 DNA reads TGTGCCAGTAGTATAGGGGCGGGGGGCTCGGTTGGAGAGACCCAGTACTTC. Its translation is CASSIGAGGSVGETQYF.

The chain joins TRBV18 to TRBJ1-1, with D uncertain. This CDR3 region has 15 residues. CDR1 and CDR2 from the germline V gene are KGHSH and LQKENI. Trimming shortened V by 3 bases and J by 3 bases, and 14 bases separated the two germline ends. The DNA of the CDR3 is TGTGCCAGCTCACCTCTTAGAGGGTTAGACACTGAAGCTTTCTTT. Its protein product is CASSPLRGLDTEAFF.

This clone showed up just a few times. This sequence joins TRBV2 and TRBJ1-1; D gene ambiguous. Per the germline V gene, CDR1 is SNHLY and CDR2 is FYNNEI. This CDR3 has 14 residues. The V end was cut by 3 bases, the J end by 0 bases, with 8 bases between. The CDR3 reads CASSDYGMNTEAFF. The CDR3 nucleotides are TGTGCCAGCAGTGATTACGGGATGAACACTGAAGCTTTCTTT.